Listed here is a single T cell receptor (beta chain). As yet, its antigen is unknown. The data derive from a study of blood T cells in healthy people across ages. Findings and caveats of the study: Without sorted subsets, naive and antigen-experienced compartments could not be conclusively compared.

The use of a sample-barcoded 5' primer and a J-beta primer mix characterized a second PCR of about 7 to 12 cycles. TCRdb reprocessed the 5' RACE reads via MiXCR and lists one record per CDR3 protein. The sample yields hundreds of thousands of distinct CDR3 sequences, 40% to 50% seen once. They isolated at least 6 million PBMCs from each sample. Germline V gene lookup returns CDR1 DFQATT and CDR2 SNEGSKA (reference sequence). The V and J ends lost 3 bases and 7 bases, in that order; junction bases with no gene match: 15. This CDR3 has 15 residues. This TCR was recovered from a man aged 60 to 69 in good health. V usage is TRBV20-1 and J usage is TRBJ2-7, with 7 positions matching TRBD1. Material: blood. The CDR3 bases are TGCAGTGCTAGGTTAAGGGACAGATTCTACAATGAGCAGTACTTC. It is translated as CSARLRDRFYNEQYF.